The clone carrying this T cell receptor (beta chain) was found a few times. Antigen specificity is unknown. A second PCR of 7 to 11 cycles used a sample-barcoded 5' primer and a J-beta primer mix. A single record per CDR3 protein comes from TCRdb applying MiXCR to the 5' RACE reads. The sample lists approximately 1,000,000 distinct CDR3 sequences; 30% to 40% were seen once. These data are taken from a study of blood T cells in healthy people across ages. General study findings and limits: The study found more naive CD4+ cells and higher diversity in long-lived than aged donors.

Material for sequencing was blood. This TCR was recovered from a man younger than 35 in good health.

CDR3 nucleotide sequence: TGTGCCAGCAGCTTATCCAGCGGAGGAGTGCCCACAGATACGCAGTATTTT. This encodes CASSLSSGGVPTDTQYF. This chain joins TRBV7-6 and TRBJ2-3, with D possibly being TRBD2 (5 bases). CDR3 length: 17 residues. CDR1 and CDR2 (germline): SGHVS, FNYEAQ. Deletions cut 2 bases from V and 2 bases from J, with 17 bases between.